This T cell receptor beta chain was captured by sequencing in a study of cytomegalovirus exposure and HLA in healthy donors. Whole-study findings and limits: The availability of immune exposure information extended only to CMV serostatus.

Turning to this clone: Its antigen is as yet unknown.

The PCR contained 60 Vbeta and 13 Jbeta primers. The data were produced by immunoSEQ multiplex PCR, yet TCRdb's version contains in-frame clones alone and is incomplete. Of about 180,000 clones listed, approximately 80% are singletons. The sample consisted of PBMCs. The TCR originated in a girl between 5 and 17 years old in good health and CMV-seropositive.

Here the CDR3 reads CASSLVLAANTDTQYF. The CDR3 DNA reads TGTGCCAGCAGCTTGGTCCTAGCGGCAAACACAGATACGCAGTATTTT. This sequence joins TRBV5-4 and TRBJ2-3, with 7 bases matching TRBD2. The germline V gene encodes CDR1 SGHNT and CDR2 YYREEE (reference sequence). CDR3 length: 16 amino acids. The V and J ends lost 0 bases and 2 bases, in that order; junction bases with no gene match: 6.